Listed here is a single T cell receptor (beta chain). For TCR, cDNA came from 5'RACE template switching, which added a universal primer site and UMIs. Each CDR3 protein gets one entry after TCRdb re-called the 5' RACE reads with MiXCR. Of 96,000 or so distinct CDR3 sequences in the sample, more than 7.5% were seen once. The entry originates in a study of T cells after yellow fever vaccination. Across the whole study: Researchers used SMART-Seq v4 Ultra Low Input to prepare fractions that had low cell numbers.

Germline V CDR1 and CDR2: KGHDR, SFDVKD. The CDR3 spans 15 residues. Trimming left V 4 bases short and J 4 bases short, with 14 bases between. The study's findings and limits: A small share of clonotypes appeared in both CD4 and CD8 compartments. Contaminants from the bulk population, in the form of abundant clonotypes, could be found in FACS-sorted repertoires.

The source is a man between 18 and 35 years old who received the YFV17D yellow fever vaccine. The sample consisted of CD8+ T cells not binding an NS4B(214-222) dextramer, sorted from PBMCs, taken less than 16 days after the first yellow fever vaccination. The chain joins TRBV24-1 to TRBJ2-3; weak D call: TRBD1 (6 bases). The CDR3 sequence is CATSDPDRFADTQYF. As DNA, the CDR3 is TGTGCCACCAGTGACCCCGACAGGTTCGCAGATACGCAGTATTTT.